One and the same sample provided the 28 T cell receptor beta chains below, sequenced in a study of PD-1 blockade in mismatch repair-deficient tumors. Clones were read by immunoSEQ multiplex PCR, and TCRdb kept only the in-frame ones, dropping some. The sample yields 120,000 or so clones, 85% to 90% seen once. This material consisted of peripheral blood, taken 44 weeks after starting pembrolizumab. These receptors all come from an adult with mismatch repair-deficient cancer.

The chain employs TRBV7-2 and TRBJ2-5; D may be TRBD2 (6 bases). This CDR3 has 14 amino acids. Germline V gives CDR1 SGHTA, CDR2 FQGNSA. V lost 0 bases and J lost 5, with 10 bases in between. Here the CDR3 DNA reads TGTGCCAGCAGCTTAGCGGCGGGGAGCGAGACCCAGTACTTC. Amino acids: CASSLAAGSETQYF.

The chain uses TRBV9 and TRBJ2-1, with D maybe TRBD2 (6 bases). The germline CDR1 and CDR2 sequences are SGDLS and YYNGEE. The CDR3 sequence is 19 residues long. V was cut by 0 bases and J by 3 bases, with 22 bases left in between. CDR3 protein: CASSVAGRLDRRDYNEQFF. The CDR3 nucleotides are TGTGCCAGCAGCGTAGCTGGTCGACTAGACCGGAGGGACTACAATGAGCAGTTCTTC. The variable domain in full, completed from reference TRBV9 and TRBJ2-1, reads DSGVTQTPKHLITATGQRVTLRCSPRSGDLSVYWYQQSLDQGLQFLIQYYNGEERAKGNILERFSAQQFPDLHSELNLSSLELGDSALYFCASSVAGRLDRRDYNEQFFGPGTRLTVL.

V usage is TRBV5-1 and J usage is TRBJ2-5, with 10 bases matching TRBD2. With 3 bases clipped from V and 3 bases from J, the junction kept 11 bases outside the gene matches. The CDR3 length is 17 residues. Germline values: CDR1 SGHRS, CDR2 YFSETQ. The CDR3 here is CASSSGLAEPPKETQYF. In nucleotides, the CDR3 is TGCGCCAGCAGCTCCGGACTAGCGGAGCCTCCTAAAGAGACCCAGTACTTC.

The chain is built from TRBV6-1 and TRBJ1-2, with 9 bases matching TRBD1. CDR1 is MNHNS and CDR2 is SASEGT in the germline V gene. V gave up 5 bases and J gave up 7 bases; unmatched junction bases: 8. The CDR3 covers 14 residues. The CDR3 DNA reads TGTGCCAGCAGTTCATTGGGACAGGGTCCTGGCTACACCTTC. Amino acids: CASSSLGQGPGYTF.

The rearrangement joins TRBV2 to TRBJ2-4, with 11 bases lining up with TRBD2. CDR3 length equals 14 residues. From germline, CDR1 is SNHLY and CDR2 FYNNEI. Trimming cost V 6 bases and J 15 bases; bases outside gene matches: 13. The CDR3 DNA is TGTGCCAGCAGGAACGCTAGCGGGAGGAGGTGGGGGTACTTC. Its translation: CASRNASGRRWGYF.

The genes are TRBV29-1 and TRBJ2-2, with 7 bases lining up with TRBD1. The CDR3 runs to 13 residues. V lost 8 bases to trimming and J lost 0 bases; unmatched junction nucleotides: 3. Germline assignment: CDR1 SQVTM and CDR2 ANQGSEA. CDR3 sequence (DNA): TGCAGCTTCAGGGGGACGAACACCGGGGAGCTGTTTTTT. Translating it yields CSFRGTNTGELFF.

The chain recombines TRBV4-3 with TRBJ2-5; D ambiguous. Trimming stripped 0 bases from V and 5 bases from J, with 13 bases between. The CDR3 loop spans 15 amino acids. Germline V gene sequence: CDR1 LGHNA, CDR2 YSLEER. CDR3 coding DNA: TGCGCCAGCAGCCAAGAATTCGGCAGTCGGGAGACCCAGTACTTC. It translates to CASSQEFGSRETQYF.

This clone has a count of ten or more. The V gene is TRBV11-1, the J gene TRBJ2-1; D might be TRBD1 (5 bases). The germline V gene has CDR1 SGHAT and CDR2 FQDESV (reference sequence). Trimming pared 1 base from V and 2 bases from J, leaving 9 bases between. The CDR3 runs to 15 residues. This chain's CDR3 is CASSLVTGTYNEQFF. CDR3 nucleotides: TGTGCCAGCAGCTTAGTCACAGGTACCTACAATGAGCAGTTCTTC.

In this sample, this clone turned up once. CDR3 amino acids: CASRANTEAFF. The CDR3, as DNA: TGTGCCAGCAGGGCCAACACTGAAGCTTTCTTT. V is TRBV28 and J is TRBJ1-1; D uncertain. Trimming took off 6 bases at V and 2 bases at J, with 4 bases between the two ends. The CDR3 consists of 11 residues. Germline V gene data show CDR1 as MDHEN and CDR2 as SYDVKM.

The rearrangement joins TRBV5-6 to TRBJ2-1; TRBD1 matches 12 bases. The length of the CDR3 is 15 residues. Germline trimming cut 4 bases from V and 7 bases from J; bases unmatched to any gene: 6. Germline V gene lookup returns CDR1 SGHDT and CDR2 YYEEEE. The CDR3 DNA follows: TGTGCCAGCAGCGCCCCGGGACAGGGGGCGAATGAGCAGTTCTTC. Its translation is CASSAPGQGANEQFF. Based on the CDR3 plus reference TRBV5-6 and TRBJ2-1, the full variable domain is DAGVTQSPTHLIKTRGQQVTLRCSPKSGHDTVSWYQQALGQGPQFIFQYYEEEERQRGNFPDRFSGHQFPNYSSELNVNALLLGDSALYLCASSAPGQGANEQFFGPGTRLTVL.

This clone was seen a single time. J is TRBJ2-2 and V is TRBV7-9; D call uncertain. Germline V gene sequence: CDR1 SEHNR, CDR2 FQNEAQ (reference sequence). This CDR3 has 15 amino acids. V lost 5 bases and J lost 7, with 17 bases in between. The CDR3 DNA reads TGTGCCAGCAGCCCATCATTGGGCTTTGGCGGGGAGCTGTTTTTT. It specifies CASSPSLGFGGELFF.

The chain combines TRBV29-1 with TRBJ2-7; 11 bases are a match to TRBD2. Losses at the gene ends were 3 bases for V and 1 base for J; bases not matched to a gene: 2. This CDR3 region has 14 residues. CDR1 SQVTM and CDR2 ANQGSEA come from the germline V gene. This chain's CDR3 is CSVETSGTSYEQYF. The DNA of the CDR3 is TGCAGCGTTGAGACTAGCGGGACGTCCTACGAGCAGTACTTC.

The chain joins TRBV29-1 to TRBJ2-1; 13 positions agree with TRBD2. Germline lookup yields CDR1 SQVTM and CDR2 ANQGSEA. The ends lost 7 bases at V and 4 bases at J; junction bases unmatched: 1. This CDR3 region has 13 residues. Here the CDR3 reads CSGGLAGYNEQFF. CDR3 coding DNA: TGCAGCGGGGGACTAGCGGGGTACAATGAGCAGTTCTTC.

The chain carries TRBV6-1 and TRBJ2-3; D is ambiguous. Trimming left V 2 bases short and J 0 bases short, with 9 bases between. Germline V lookup: CDR1 MNHNS, CDR2 SASEGT. The CDR3 extends over 15 amino acids. The CDR3 DNA reads as TGTGCCAGCAGTGAAATACGGGCTAGCACAGATACGCAGTATTTT. This encodes CASSEIRASTDTQYF.

This sequence joins TRBV6-1 and TRBJ2-7; 11 bases fit TRBD1. V lost 0 bases and J lost 3; bases outside the gene matches: 4. Per germline, CDR1 MNHNS and CDR2 SASEGT. The CDR3 extends over 16 amino acids. CDR3 nucleotide sequence: TGTGCCAGCAGTGAAGCGGCCGGGACAGGGGGCTACGAGCAGTACTTC. It specifies CASSEAAGTGGYEQYF.

The rearrangement joins TRBV19 to TRBJ2-7; D unresolved. Germline values: CDR1 LNHDA, CDR2 SQIVND (reference sequence). Trimming left V 3 bases short and J 3 bases short, with 9 bases between. The CDR3 is 13 residues long. The CDR3 region has the DNA TGTGCCAGTAGTATGAACGTAGACTACGAGCAGTACTTC. This codes for CASSMNVDYEQYF.

This chain uses TRBV10-3 with TRBJ1-4, with D hard to call. The V gene's germline CDR1 is ENHRY and CDR2 SYGVKD. The CDR3 spans 15 residues. V lost 0 bases, J lost 1 base, and 6 bases lay in between. The CDR3 here is CAISESGGTNEKLFF. CDR3 sequence (DNA): TGTGCCATCAGTGAGTCGGGAGGAACTAATGAAAAACTGTTTTTT.

The chain joins TRBV28 to TRBJ2-1; 10 bases map to TRBD2. The ends lost 2 bases at V and 2 bases at J; junction bases unmatched: 15. The CDR3 covers 20 residues. The germline gives CDR1 MDHEN, CDR2 SYDVKM. The CDR3 spells CASSLTPGLAGVGPYNEQFF. As DNA, the CDR3 is TGTGCCAGCAGTTTAACCCCCGGGCTAGCGGGAGTCGGCCCCTACAATGAGCAGTTCTTC.

The genes are TRBV6-1 and TRBJ1-5, with D unclear. This CDR3 spans 15 amino acids. The germline V gene has CDR1 MNHNS and CDR2 SASEGT. The ends were cut back, 2 bases at V and 1 base at J, with 9 bases in the middle. The CDR3 coding sequence is TGTGCCAGCAGTGAACAACATGGAAGCAATCAGCCCCAGCATTTT. The encoded protein is CASSEQHGSNQPQHF.

This chain uses TRBV2 with TRBJ2-1, with TRBD2 identical over 8 bases. The germline V gene encodes CDR1 SNHLY and CDR2 FYNNEI. This CDR3 contains 15 residues. V was clipped by 1 base and J by 8 bases; unmatched bases: 7. In DNA form, the CDR3 reads TGTGCCAGCAGTGAAGGGTTCGGGGGGGATCATGAGCAGTTCTTC. As protein: CASSEGFGGDHEQFF. The entire variable domain, with the rest obtained from reference TRBV2 and TRBJ2-1, is as follows: EPEVTQTPSHQVTQMGQEVILRCVPISNHLYFYWYRQILGQKVEFLVSFYNNEISEKSEIFDDQFSVERPDGSNFTLKIRSTKLEDSAMYFCASSEGFGGDHEQFFGPGTRLTVL.

The chain uses TRBV19 and TRBJ1-3, with 9 bases identical to TRBD1. Germline loops: CDR1 LNHDA, CDR2 SQIVND (reference sequence). V was clipped by 2 bases and J by 2 bases; unmatched bases: 4. CDR3 length: 16 amino acids. In DNA, the CDR3 is TGTGCCAGTAGTATACGGACAGGGGTAACTGGAAACACCATATATTTT. Residues: CASSIRTGVTGNTIYF.

This chain connects TRBV4-1 to TRBJ2-7; tentatively, D is TRBD2 (6 bases). CDR3 size: 14 residues. Looked up from germline, CDR1 is MGHRA and CDR2 is YSYEKL. V lost 1 base and J lost 4, with 11 bases in between. The CDR3 nucleotides are TGCGCCAGCAGCCAAGGGTTTGGGGGGTACGAGCAGTACTTC. It is translated as CASSQGFGGYEQYF.

The chain joins TRBV15 to TRBJ2-2; either TRBD1 or TRBD2 may supply D (5 bases each). The CDR3 is 14 amino acids. The germline V gene encodes CDR1 LNHNV and CDR2 YYDKDF (reference sequence). With 11 bases removed from V and 0 bases from J, the gap between germline ends came to 13 bases. The CDR3 here is CAASRGTNTGELFF. The DNA for the CDR3 is TGTGCCGCCTCGAGGGGAACGAACACCGGGGAGCTGTTTTTT. Looking up the rest from reference TRBV15 and TRBJ2-2 gives the full variable domain: DAMVIQNPRYQVTQFGKPVTLSCSQTLNHNVMYWYQQKSSQAPKLLFHYYDKDFNNEADTPDNFQSRRPNTSFCFLDIRSPGLGDTAMYLCAASRGTNTGELFFGEGSRLTVL.

The chain carries TRBV23-1 and TRBJ1-4, with 10 positions matching TRBD1. TRBV23-1 is flagged as an ORF with uncertain function. V shed 2 bases and J 8 bases; nucleotides not matched to a gene: 5. The CDR3 has 15 amino acids. The DNA of the CDR3 is TGCGCCAGCAGTCAACCGGGACAGGGGAGGGAAAAACTGTTTTTT. The encoded protein is CASSQPGQGREKLFF.

This chain connects TRBV7-2 to TRBJ1-1; weak D call: TRBD1 (5 bases). Germline assignment: CDR1 SGHTA and CDR2 FQGNSA. There are 13 residues in the CDR3. V was shortened by 1 base and J by 7 bases, with 10 bases between the two germline ends. As DNA, the CDR3 is TGTGCCAGCAGCTTAGAGGGGCGTCTTGAAGCTTTCTTT. It yields the protein CASSLEGRLEAFF.

CDR3 residues: CASSFPTGWIQPQHF. As DNA, the CDR3 is TGTGCCAGCAGCTTTCCGACAGGGTGGATTCAGCCCCAGCATTTT. The genes are TRBV11-3 and TRBJ1-5; 7 bases align to TRBD1. Germline loops: CDR1 SGHNT, CDR2 YENEEA. V shed 3 bases, J shed 6 bases, and the junction held 8 bases outside the gene matches. This CDR3 comprises 15 residues.

As concerns this clone: Other DNA sequences in the same sample also yield this CDR3. The CDR3, as DNA: TGTGCCAGCAGTGAGGGGTTAGCGGGAGACAATGAGCAGTTCTTC. Residues: CASSEGLAGDNEQFF. V is TRBV6-4 and J is TRBJ2-1, with 9 bases that match TRBD2. The CDR3 contains 15 residues. With 3 bases clipped from V and 5 bases from J, the junction kept 5 bases outside the gene matches. Per the germline V gene, CDR1 is MRHNA and CDR2 is SNTAGT.

The chain recombines TRBV4-1 with TRBJ2-6; TRBD1 might be the D (5 bases). The germline CDR1 and CDR2 sequences are MGHRA and YSYEKL. This CDR3 has 16 amino acids. The V end lost 3 bases, the J end lost 2 bases, and 11 bases lay between the germline ends. The CDR3 is CASSQGPRAGANVLTF. As DNA, the CDR3 is TGCGCCAGCAGCCAGGGGCCAAGGGCTGGGGCCAACGTCCTGACTTTC.